These T cell receptor beta chains were read from a single sample in a study of T cell repertoires in cytomegalovirus infection. A single record per CDR3 protein comes from TCRdb applying MiXCR to the reads. The sample carries roughly 78,000 distinct CDR3 sequences, around 40% recorded once. These receptors have no known antigen. The input for sequencing was CD8+ T cells from cultured PBMCs, taken from culture after CMV antigen stimulation. Source of these receptors: a human donor in good health (CMV status not recorded). Some clones in this sample may be carry-over from other donors' samples. Both conserved end residues are trimmed from each CDR3. Fields, in order: J gene, V gene, CDR3 protein.

J: TRBJ1-6
V: TRBV4-3
CDR3: ASSQRDSDNSPLH

J: TRBJ2-3
V: TRBV6-2/TRBV6-3
CDR3: ASSSRDADTQY

J: TRBJ2-1
V: TRBV15
CDR3: ATSRDRGVYNEQF

J: TRBJ1-1
V: TRBV14
CDR3: ASSQGSGATEAF

J: TRBJ2-1
V: TRBV19
CDR3: ASSIDGSSYNEQF

J: TRBJ1-2
V: TRBV19
CDR3: ASSITPARRDLGYT

J: TRBJ2-7
V: TRBV7-9
CDR3: ASSPRQDATSAYEQY

J: TRBJ1-2
V: TRBV20-1
CDR3: SARDPDSGYGYT

J: TRBJ2-7
V: TRBV6-2/TRBV6-3
CDR3: ASSVLGTPYEQY

J: TRBJ2-7
V: TRBV7-6
CDR3: AISLSSRDRSQQY

J: TRBJ1-5
V: TRBV4-1
CDR3: ASSQEGQGVWQPQH

J: TRBJ1-2
V: TRBV7-9
CDR3: ASSSGQVRSGYT

J: TRBJ2-7
V: TRBV6-2/TRBV6-3
CDR3: ASSFNRETYEQY

J: TRBJ2-1
V: TRBV27
CDR3: ASSSPAGEQF

J: TRBJ1-1
V: TRBV20-1
CDR3: SAREETGNPEAF

J: TRBJ2-1
V: TRBV7-8
CDR3: ASSLIGLAVNNEQF

J: TRBJ2-1
V: TRBV19
CDR3: ASSITSGGHSYNEQF

J: TRBJ1-1
V: TRBV29-1
CDR3: SVTGTGGGQEAF

J: TRBJ1-5
V: TRBV4-2
CDR3: ASSPEQGAGNQPQH

J: TRBJ1-1
V: TRBV19
CDR3: ASRIKGRERNTEAF

J: TRBJ2-2
V: TRBV4-2
CDR3: ASSQDLGQNTGELF

J: TRBJ2-3
V: TRBV7-6
CDR3: ASSSSGGNPDTQY

J: TRBJ1-2
V: TRBV11-1
CDR3: ASSPRTGGYT

J: TRBJ2-3
V: TRBV27
CDR3: ASSLTPVVTDTQY

J: TRBJ2-7
V: TRBV7-2
CDR3: ASSVGLGQGYEQY

J: TRBJ2-7
V: TRBV28
CDR3: ASSFRDRGVYEQY

J: TRBJ1-5
V: TRBV28
CDR3: ASSQGQVENQPQH

J: TRBJ1-1
V: TRBV20-1
CDR3: SARGREGMNTEAF

J: TRBJ1-1
V: TRBV7-2
CDR3: ASSPRGGPTEAF

J: TRBJ2-1
V: TRBV7-2
CDR3: ASSLLGGGSYNEQF

J: TRBJ2-3
V: TRBV6-6
CDR3: ASSEWRGTDTQY

J: TRBJ1-6
V: TRBV7-6
CDR3: ASSVGQNQNSPLH

J: TRBJ2-5
V: TRBV7-6
CDR3: ASSSLGGDRSQETQY

J: TRBJ2-1
V: TRBV7-9
CDR3: ASSLAGVTNEQF

J: TRBJ1-1
V: TRBV19
CDR3: ASSPPDRLNTEAF

J: TRBJ2-5
V: TRBV19
CDR3: ASSIVTGGVWQETQY

J: TRBJ2-1
V: TRBV10-3
CDR3: AITGTEGGYNEQF

J: TRBJ1-2
V: TRBV20-1
CDR3: SAIPGDSYGGNYGYT

J: TRBJ1-4
V: TRBV7-2
CDR3: ASSSDGTSEKLF

J: TRBJ2-5
V: TRBV24-1
CDR3: ATSDGDRGVQETQY

J: TRBJ1-5
V: TRBV7-2
CDR3: ASSADRGQQPQH

J: TRBJ2-1
V: TRBV24-1
CDR3: ATSDLSGQDNEQF

J: TRBJ2-7
V: TRBV7-9
CDR3: ASSLDLGTGHYEQY

J: TRBJ2-5
V: TRBV7-9
CDR3: ASSLLAEVETQY

J: TRBJ2-7
V: TRBV27
CDR3: ASSPLDEYEQY

J: TRBJ1-2
V: TRBV15
CDR3: ATIPRTGLNYGYT

J: TRBJ1-3
V: TRBV7-2
CDR3: ASSLVGGETGNTIY

J: TRBJ2-7
V: TRBV11-2
CDR3: ASSLLARTSGSSYEQY

J: TRBJ2-3
V: TRBV18
CDR3: ASSPASGGTDTQY

J: TRBJ2-7
V: TRBV7-6
CDR3: ASSLVGYGTVTGYEQY

J: TRBJ2-2
V: TRBV2
CDR3: ASVARQGGTGELF

J: TRBJ2-1
V: TRBV12-3/TRBV12-4
CDR3: ASSYGSLKF

J: TRBJ1-2
V: TRBV12-3/TRBV12-4
CDR3: ASSPPGPGGYT

J: TRBJ2-3
V: TRBV11-2
CDR3: ASSPGRGAGDTQY